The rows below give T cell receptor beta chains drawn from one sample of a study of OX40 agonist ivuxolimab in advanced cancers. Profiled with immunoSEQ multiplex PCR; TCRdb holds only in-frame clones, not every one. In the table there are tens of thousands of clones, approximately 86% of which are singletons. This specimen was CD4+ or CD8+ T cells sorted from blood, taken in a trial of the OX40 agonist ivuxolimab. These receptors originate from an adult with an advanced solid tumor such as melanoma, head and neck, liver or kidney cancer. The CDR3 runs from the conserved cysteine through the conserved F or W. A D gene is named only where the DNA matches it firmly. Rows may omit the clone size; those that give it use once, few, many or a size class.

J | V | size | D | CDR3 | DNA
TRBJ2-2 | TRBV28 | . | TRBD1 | CASSSGQGTGELFF | TGTGCCAGCAGTTCGGGACAGGGTACCGGGGAGCTGTTTTTT
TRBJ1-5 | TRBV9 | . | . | CASSVGTGGDQPQHF | TGTGCCAGCAGCGTAGGTACGGGGGGGGATCAGCCCCAGCATTTT
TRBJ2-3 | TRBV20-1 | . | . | CSTFFADTQYF | TGCAGCACCTTTTTCGCAGATACGCAGTATTTT
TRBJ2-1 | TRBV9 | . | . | CASSVGTDTFSYNEQFF | TGTGCCAGCAGCGTAGGGACAGACACCTTCTCCTACAATGAGCAGTTCTTC
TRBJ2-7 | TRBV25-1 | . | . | CASSELVEPYEQYF | TGTGCCAGCAGTGAATTAGTGGAACCCTACGAGCAGTACTTC
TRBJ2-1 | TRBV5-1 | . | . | CASRSTGDEQFF | TGCGCCAGCAGATCGACGGGGGATGAGCAGTTCTTC
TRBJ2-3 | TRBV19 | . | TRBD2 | CASRELSGGTDTQYF | TGTGCCAGTAGGGAACTTAGCGGGGGTACAGATACGCAGTATTTT
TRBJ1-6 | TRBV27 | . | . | CASSLLSEELGSPLHF | TGTGCCAGCAGTTTATTGTCAGAAGAATTGGGTTCACCCCTCCACTTT
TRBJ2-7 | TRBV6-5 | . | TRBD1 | CASSYETGRTYEQYF | TGTGCCAGCAGTTACGAGACAGGGAGAACCTACGAGCAGTACTTC
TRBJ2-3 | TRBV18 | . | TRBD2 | CASSPPGRGGDTQYF | TGTGCCAGCTCACCACCCGGAAGGGGAGGGGATACGCAGTATTTT
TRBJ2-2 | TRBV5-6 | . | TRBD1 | CAGGTGNTGELFF | TGTGCCGGAGGGACAGGGAACACCGGGGAGCTGTTTTTT
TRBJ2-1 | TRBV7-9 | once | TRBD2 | CASSLTGLSYNEQFF | TGTGCCAGCAGCTTAACGGGACTATCCTACAATGAGCAGTTCTTC
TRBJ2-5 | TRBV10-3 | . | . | CAISESKGMGETQYF | TGTGCCATCAGTGAGTCAAAAGGGATGGGAGAGACCCAGTACTTC
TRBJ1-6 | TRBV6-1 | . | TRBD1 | CASTQQGAGRTLHF | TGTGCCAGCACCCAACAGGGGGCAGGTCGGACCCTCCACTTT
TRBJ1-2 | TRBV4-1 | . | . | CASSQDFGISRYGYTF | TGCGCCAGCAGCCAAGATTTTGGAATTTCCCGCTATGGCTACACCTTC
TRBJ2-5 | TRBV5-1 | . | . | CASSLGRQIETQYF | TGCGCCAGCAGCTTGGGGCGACAGATAGAGACCCAGTACTTC
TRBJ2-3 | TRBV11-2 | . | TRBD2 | CASSLTGGASLDTQYF | TGTGCCAGCAGCCTCACGGGGGGGGCCTCTCTTGATACGCAGTATTTT